This T cell receptor (beta chain) was sequenced in a study of cytomegalovirus exposure and HLA in healthy donors. For this clone: Its antigen is not identified.

This CDR3 contains 15 residues. V was clipped by 6 bases and J by 2 bases; unmatched bases: 5. The germline gives CDR1 MDHEN, CDR2 SYDVKM. Broader study findings: Later work found that TCR association rates differed between HLA loci; DRB1 had the most and HLA-C the fewest.

PCR employed 60 Vbeta and 13 Jbeta primers. The method was immunoSEQ multiplex PCR; TCRdb's version includes in-frame clones alone and lacks a portion of them. In the table there are some 180,000 clones, around 85% of which are singletons. This sequence was found in a woman in her fifties or sixties in good health and CMV-seronegative. Input material: PBMCs. V gene TRBV28 combines with J gene TRBJ2-3, with 10 bases aligning to TRBD2. The CDR3, as DNA: TGTGCCAGCAGAGGTAGCGGGAGGAACACAGATACGCAGTATTTT. Protein: CASRGSGRNTDTQYF.